Following are 13 T cell receptor beta chains from one sample sequenced in a study of blood T cell repertoires in COVID-19. Produced via immunoSEQ multiplex PCR; TCRdb's table is partial and in-frame only. This table has a few hundred thousand clones, about four fifths appearing once. The sequenced sample was peripheral blood. Receptors originate from a young woman with acute or convalescent COVID-19.

The rearrangement joins TRBV19 to TRBJ2-1; TRBD2 aligns across 9 bases. The junction had 4 bases not matched to a gene; V was cut back by 3 bases and J by 4 bases. The V gene's germline CDR1 is LNHDA and CDR2 SQIVND (reference sequence). The CDR3 is 15 residues long. CDR3: CASSITSGQYNEQFF. DNA of the CDR3: TGTGCCAGTAGTATTACTAGCGGGCAATACAATGAGCAGTTCTTC.

V usage is TRBV25-1 and J usage is TRBJ2-7; 7 positions match TRBD1. From germline, CDR1 is MGHDK and CDR2 SYGVNS. J gave up 1 base and V 4 bases, and 16 bases lay outside the gene matches. The CDR3 has 18 residues. The CDR3 DNA sequence: TGTGCCAGCAGTGCTCACCCCGACCGGGACAGAATTTCCTACGAGCAGTACTTC. Translated, it gives CASSAHPDRDRISYEQYF.

The table lists this clone with a count of one. V is TRBV7-8 and J is TRBJ1-2, with 10 positions matching TRBD1. This CDR3 has 15 amino acids. CDR1 and CDR2 from the germline V gene are SGHVS and FQNEAQ. Germline trimming cut 5 bases from V and 4 bases from J; bases unmatched to any gene: 7. CDR3 sequence: CASSPAGTGVYGYTF. The CDR3 nucleotides are TGTGCCAGCAGCCCCGCCGGGACAGGGGTCTATGGCTACACCTTC.

The chain uses TRBV4-3 and TRBJ1-2; TRBD1 agrees at 8 bases. The CDR3 spans 15 residues. The germline V gene has CDR1 LGHNA and CDR2 YSLEER. V gave up 0 bases and J gave up 5 bases; unmatched junction bases: 5. The CDR3 nucleotides are TGCGCCAGCAGCCAAGATCGGGGACAGGAGTATGGCTACACCTTC. Its translation is CASSQDRGQEYGYTF.

This clone turned up a few times. The rearrangement links TRBV6-1 to TRBJ2-2; D is unresolved. With 2 bases removed from V and 2 bases from J, the gap between germline ends came to 3 bases. The CDR3 runs to 13 residues. CDR1 and CDR2 (germline): MNHNS, SASEGT. The CDR3 region is CASSEPNTGELFF. The CDR3 region has the DNA TGTGCCAGCAGTGAACCAAACACCGGGGAGCTGTTTTTT.

This clone occurred once. The J gene is TRBJ2-1, the V gene TRBV7-9; TRBD2 matches at 8 bases. Per germline, CDR1 SEHNR and CDR2 FQNEAQ (reference sequence). This CDR3 region has 17 residues. After removal of 5 bases from V and 3 bases from J, the junction contained 12 bases not matched to a gene. CDR3 sequence: CASSLGWVAGIYNEQFF. CDR3 DNA sequence: TGTGCCAGCAGCCTAGGGTGGGTAGCGGGAATCTACAATGAGCAGTTCTTC.

This clone was seen a single time. The rearrangement uses TRBV27 and TRBJ2-1; 7 nucleotides line up with TRBD2. The trim removed 0 bases at V and 5 bases at J, leaving 7 bases unmatched. The germline gives CDR1 MNHEY, CDR2 SMNVEV (reference sequence). The CDR3 consists of 16 residues. The CDR3 DNA follows: TGTGCCAGCAGTTTATCGCCTACTAGCGTCCACAATGAGCAGTTCTTC. Its protein product is CASSLSPTSVHNEQFF.

The rearrangement uses TRBV12-3 or TRBV12-4 and TRBJ1-2; 7 bases match TRBD1. V shed 5 bases and J 5 bases; nucleotides not matched to a gene: 5. The CDR3 is made up of 13 amino acids. The CDR3 DNA reads as TGTGCCAGCAGTCTCACAGGGGATTATGGCTACACCTTC. Translation: CASSLTGDYGYTF.

Written as DNA, the CDR3 is TGTGCCAGCAGCGCAGACAGGGGGTATGGCTACACCTTC. Translation gives CASSADRGYGYTF. The genes are TRBV13 and TRBJ1-2; TRBD1 matches at 9 bases. The CDR3 length is 13 residues. Germline V lookup: CDR1 PRHDT, CDR2 FYEKMQ (reference sequence). V gave up 5 bases and J gave up 5 bases; unmatched junction bases: 3.

The gene calls are TRBV3-1 (or the pseudogene TRBV3-2) and TRBJ1-1; the D is unclear. The germline gives CDR1 LGHDT, CDR2 YNNKEL (reference sequence). Trimming cost V 1 base and J 8 bases, with 14 bases left between them. There are 14 residues in the CDR3. CDR3 in DNA: TGTGCCAGCAGCCAAGCCTGGCAGGCTCTGGAAGCTTTCTTT. Translating it yields CASSQAWQALEAFF.

The V and J genes are TRBV12-3 or TRBV12-4 and TRBJ1-5; D is unclear. The CDR3 runs 12 residues. V shed 3 bases and J shed 5 bases, with 5 bases lying between them. CDR3 region: CASSFEDQPQHF. CDR3 sequence (DNA): TGTGCCAGCAGTTTCGAGGATCAGCCCCAGCATTTT.

The chain uses TRBV4-3 and TRBJ2-7; 15 bases map to TRBD2. V shed 1 base and J 0 bases; nucleotides not matched to a gene: 4. CDR1 and CDR2 (germline): LGHNA, YSLEER. The CDR3 loop spans 18 amino acids. The DNA for the CDR3 is TGCGCCAGCAGCCAAGTGGGACTAGCGGGAGGAACCTCCTACGAGCAGTACTTC. Its translation is CASSQVGLAGGTSYEQYF.

The chain couples TRBV5-5 to TRBJ1-5; 9 bases are a match to TRBD1. After removal of 4 bases from V and 6 bases from J, the junction contained 2 bases not matched to a gene. Germline V CDR1 and CDR2: SGHKS, YYEKEE (reference sequence). The CDR3 has 13 residues. The CDR3 region is CASSGTGSQPQHF. The DNA of the CDR3 is TGTGCCAGCAGCGGGACAGGGAGTCAGCCCCAGCATTTT.